This T cell receptor beta chain was obtained from a study of CD8 T cells in Susac syndrome. After extraction with the RNeasy kit, roughly 0.5 to 1 ug of the RNA was reverse transcribed using random hexamers. A multiplex approach, immunoSEQ multiplex PCR, amplified TCR beta CDR3 across 54 Vbeta and 13 Jbeta. TCRdb re-called the immunoSEQ multiplex PCR reads through MiXCR, storing one row per CDR3 protein. The repertoire holds roughly 200,000 distinct CDR3 sequences, with 95% as singletons. The V end lost 0 bases, the J end lost 4 bases, and 7 bases lay between the germline ends. The CDR3 is made up of 14 amino acids.

The receptor was isolated from a human donor with multiple sclerosis. What was sequenced was CD8+ T cells from PBMCs. This rearrangement joins TRBV12-3 or TRBV12-4 to TRBJ1-5; unclear D gene. CDR3 sequence reads: CASSLAVGNQPQHF. CDR3 nucleotide sequence: TGTGCCAGCAGTTTAGCGGTGGGAAATCAGCCCCAGCATTTT.